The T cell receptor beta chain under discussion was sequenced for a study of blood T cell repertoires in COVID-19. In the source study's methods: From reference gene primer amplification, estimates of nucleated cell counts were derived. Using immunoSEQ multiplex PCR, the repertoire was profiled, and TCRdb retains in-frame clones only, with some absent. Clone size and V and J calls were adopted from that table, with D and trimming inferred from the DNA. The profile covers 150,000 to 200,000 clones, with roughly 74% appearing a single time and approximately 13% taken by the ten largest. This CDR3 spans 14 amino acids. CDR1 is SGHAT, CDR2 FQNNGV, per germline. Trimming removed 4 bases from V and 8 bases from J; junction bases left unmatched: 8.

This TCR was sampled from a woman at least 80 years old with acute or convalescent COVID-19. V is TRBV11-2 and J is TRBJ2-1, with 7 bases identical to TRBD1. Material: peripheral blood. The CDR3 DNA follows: TGTGCCAGCAGCTCCCGACAGGGTCAGGATGAGCAGTTCTTC. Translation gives CASSSRQGQDEQFF.